The present T cell receptor beta chain was sequenced within a study of cytomegalovirus exposure and HLA in healthy donors. Study results and limitations: HLA alleles showed associations with 16,951 TCR beta sequences in a later analysis, at a 0.05 false discovery rate.

A multiplex PCR was run with 60 Vbeta primers and 13 Jbeta primers. Sequenced by immunoSEQ multiplex PCR; TCRdb stores in-frame clones only, minus some. The data show almost 40,000 clones, and the top ten clones hold 3% to 4%. The CDR3 extends over 13 amino acids. Germline V lookup: CDR1 KGHSH, CDR2 LQKENI. Trimming took 1 base from V and 5 from J, leaving 9 bases between them. A note on this clone: Its antigen is not identified.

Donors were ostensibly healthy at sampling, although undocumented immune exposures were probable. Sequencing used PBMCs. The TCR originated in a woman aged 30 to 39 in good health and CMV-seropositive. The gene calls are TRBV18 and TRBJ2-7; D call uncertain. Written as DNA, the CDR3 is TGTGCCAGCTCACCACACCCGGGTAACGAGCAGTACTTC. Residues: CASSPHPGNEQYF.